A selection of T cell receptor beta chains follows, all from one sample in a study of blood T cell repertoires in COVID-19. Libraries were prepared by immunoSEQ multiplex PCR; TCRdb keeps only in-frame clonotypes and omits some of them. The sample lists roughly 100,000 clones, approximately 84% seen once, with about 27% in the top ten. The sequenced sample consisted of peripheral blood. Receptors were obtained from a man aged 55 to 70 with acute or convalescent COVID-19. Each CDR3 is given with its conserved first and last residue. For some rows the clone size is stated as once, few or many, or as a class when expanded; others skip it.

CDR3aa,len,v_gene,j_gene,abundance
CASSPVEGGSTEAFF,15,TRBV19,TRBJ1-1,.
CASRPRRGSEAFF,13,TRBV19,TRBJ1-1,.
CASSRHGTAQETQYF,15,TRBV5-5,TRBJ2-5,.
CASSLIPSDGQYF,13,TRBV7-8,TRBJ2-3,.
CAISNDRGKTEAFF,14,TRBV10-3,TRBJ1-1,.
CASSPMWEGEKLFF,14,TRBV7-9,TRBJ1-4,.
CASSSGTRGEQFF,13,TRBV11-3,TRBJ2-1,.
CASSREGETQYF,12,TRBV6-5,TRBJ2-5,.
CATSVQGANVLTF,13,TRBV24-1,TRBJ2-6,.
CASRNRGRVSDTQYF,15,TRBV19,TRBJ2-3,.
CASSKLKGVSSYEQYF,16,TRBV21-1,TRBJ2-7,.
CSVFEDRAGQPQHF,14,TRBV29-1,TRBJ1-5,.
CASSTTRDSPYGYTF,15,TRBV19,TRBJ1-2,few
CASSPFGELFF,11,TRBV7-2,TRBJ2-2,few
CASNVGSSYNEQFF,14,TRBV19,TRBJ2-1,.
CASSQEGRRGAGYTF,15,TRBV4-1,TRBJ1-2,.
CASRTGFQTQYF,12,TRBV2,TRBJ2-5,.
CASSFYDGRDGYTF,14,TRBV27,TRBJ1-2,.
CASRVGNQPQHF,12,TRBV6-5,TRBJ1-5,.
CASSPLALETQYF,13,TRBV18,TRBJ2-5,.
CASSLLNWGELFF,13,TRBV14,TRBJ2-2,.
CASSLIAGSNTGELFF,16,TRBV5-5,TRBJ2-2,.
CASSEDRTTDTQYF,14,TRBV10-1,TRBJ2-3,.
CASSTVRSSGSGKNIQYF,18,TRBV19,TRBJ2-4,.
CASTRTAADLNTEAFF,16,TRBV19,TRBJ1-1,.
CSALGVYEQYF,11,TRBV20-1,TRBJ2-7,.
CAPREGQGGGGYTF,14,TRBV10-3,TRBJ1-2,.
CASSLASGASYEQYF,15,TRBV5-4,TRBJ2-7,.
CATSDPDTNLNNEQFF,16,TRBV24-1,TRBJ2-1,.
CASRSLGQGRRQYF,14,TRBV6-5,TRBJ2-7,.
CASSPLRGSGFTDTQYF,17,TRBV5-4,TRBJ2-3,once
CASQQGGTSGRTFEQFF,17,TRBV2,TRBJ2-1,.
CASSLEGGPNTEAFF,15,TRBV5-1,TRBJ1-1,.
CASSVGGGSGEAFF,14,TRBV9,TRBJ1-1,.
CASSALTGESYNEQFF,16,TRBV2,TRBJ2-1,.
CASSLVFGSYNEQFF,15,TRBV13,TRBJ2-1,.